A selection of T cell receptor beta chains follows, all from one sample in a study of sequential checkpoint blockade in melanoma. Clones were read by immunoSEQ multiplex PCR, and TCRdb kept only the in-frame ones, dropping some. The repertoire holds some 20,000 clones, with 75% to 85% as singletons. Sequences were derived from CD8+ T cells sorted from blood (inferred from file names), sampled from a patient given nivolumab and ipilimumab in sequence. These receptors were taken from a human donor with melanoma. Each CDR3 is given with its conserved first and last residue. The order of the fields is CDR3 protein, CDR3 DNA, D gene, clone size, J gene, V gene. A D gene is named only where the DNA matches it firmly. Expanded clones are given a class, and other clones once, few, many or no size at all.

CASSPQTASFYGYTF | TGTGCCAGCAGCCCCCAGACAGCAAGCTTCTATGGCTACACCTTC | - | few | TRBJ1-2 | TRBV5-8
CASSSSGGPLTTEAFF | TGTGCCAGCAGTTCGTCGGGAGGGCCCCTAACTACTGAAGCTTTCTTT | - | - | TRBJ1-1 | TRBV27
CASSEVGRANYGYTF | TGTGCCAGCAGTGAAGTGGGCAGGGCGAACTATGGCTACACCTTC | - | - | TRBJ1-2 | TRBV2
CASSPDRGDTGELFF | TGTGCCAGCAGCCCGGACAGGGGGGACACCGGGGAGCTGTTTTTT | TRBD1 | - | TRBJ2-2 | TRBV5-4
CASSFPSSYEQYF | TGTGCCAGCAGTTTCCCCAGCTCCTACGAGCAGTACTTC | - | once | TRBJ2-7 | TRBV28
CSVPGQSGNTIYF | TGCAGCGTGCCGGGACAGTCTGGAAACACCATATATTTT | TRBD1 | - | TRBJ1-3 | TRBV29-1
CAWLDRGSEQYF | TGTGCCTGGTTGGACAGGGGGTCCGAGCAGTACTTC | TRBD1 | - | TRBJ2-7 | TRBV30
CASSIDLENTIYF | TGTGCCAGTAGTATAGATCTGGAGAACACCATATATTTT | - | - | TRBJ1-3 | TRBV19
CASSTTGHTEAFF | TGTGCCAGTAGTACAACGGGACATACTGAAGCTTTCTTT | - | - | TRBJ1-1 | TRBV19
CASSLLTGGDEQYF | TGCGCCAGCAGCTTGCTAACAGGGGGGGACGAGCAGTACTTC | - | - | TRBJ2-7 | TRBV5-1
CASSESSLGAGSNQPQHF | TGTGCCAGCAGTGAGTCAAGCTTGGGGGCAGGTAGCAATCAGCCCCAGCATTTT | - | - | TRBJ1-5 | TRBV6-1
CASSYSSGTATYEQYF | TGTGCCAGCAGTTACTCCTCCGGGACAGCGACCTACGAGCAGTACTTC | TRBD1 | - | TRBJ2-7 | TRBV6-5
CASSPGTGNYEQYF | TGTGCCAGCAGCCCCGGGACAGGGAACTACGAGCAGTACTTC | TRBD1 | - | TRBJ2-7 | TRBV9
CASSPLGGARQPQHF | TGTGCCAGCAGTCCCCTCGGGGGGGCTCGTCAGCCCCAGCATTTT | - | few | TRBJ1-5 | TRBV6-5
CASSPIRVKDTEAFF | TGTGCCAGCAGCCCTATACGGGTGAAGGACACTGAAGCTTTCTTT | - | - | TRBJ1-1 | TRBV11-1
CASSREAEAFF | TGTGCCAGCAGCCGGGAGGCTGAAGCTTTCTTT | - | - | TRBJ1-1 | TRBV5-6
CASSSGTSDYEQYF | TGTGCCAGCAGCTCAGGAACTAGCGATTACGAGCAGTACTTC | TRBD2 | - | TRBJ2-7 | TRBV5-6
CASIGGSNTGELFF | TGTGCCAGCATCGGCGGTTCGAACACCGGGGAGCTGTTTTTT | - | - | TRBJ2-2 | TRBV28
CASSGRDRMNYEQYF | TGTGCCAGCAGTGGCCGGGACAGGATGAACTACGAGCAGTACTTC | TRBD1 | - | TRBJ2-7 | TRBV6-1
CASSSVSTLSGQGFHEQYF | TGTGCCAGCAGCTCCGTGTCAACTCTTTCGGGACAGGGGTTTCACGAGCAGTACTTC | TRBD1 | - | TRBJ2-7 | TRBV7-9
CASSLGTSGYNEQFF | TGTGCCAGCAGTTTGGGGACTAGCGGATACAATGAGCAGTTCTTC | TRBD2 | - | TRBJ2-1 | TRBV27
CASSPGTYEQYF | TGTGCCAGCAGCCCGGGGACCTACGAGCAGTACTTC | - | few | TRBJ2-7 | TRBV7-9
CASSLEGRGLDGYTF | TGCGCCAGCAGCTTGGAGGGCAGGGGGCTAGACGGCTACACCTTC | TRBD1 | - | TRBJ1-2 | TRBV5-1
CASSYLTGRAFF | TGTGCCAGCAGTTACCTGACAGGGCGAGCTTTCTTT | TRBD1 | - | TRBJ1-1 | TRBV6-6
CASSERGLYEQYF | TGTGCCAGCAGTGAGCGGGGGCTCTACGAGCAGTACTTC | TRBD2 | few | TRBJ2-7 | TRBV14
CASSLGSGHLYEQYF | TGTGCCAGCAGCTTGGGATCGGGACACCTCTACGAGCAGTACTTC | - | - | TRBJ2-7 | TRBV7-6
CASSPIRETEAFF | TGTGCCAGCAGCCCCATTAGGGAGACTGAAGCTTTCTTT | - | - | TRBJ1-1 | TRBV9
CAISEPERQGGEAFF | TGTGCCATCAGTGAGCCGGAACGACAGGGGGGTGAAGCTTTCTTT | TRBD1 | - | TRBJ1-1 | TRBV10-3
CASSTGTAIEAFF | TGTGCCAGTAGTACCGGGACAGCGATTGAAGCTTTCTTT | TRBD1 | - | TRBJ1-1 | TRBV19
CASRDRGYQPQHF | TGTGCCAGCAGGGACAGGGGATATCAGCCCCAGCATTTT | TRBD1 | - | TRBJ1-5 | TRBV6-1
CASSPTGGDEQYF | TGTGCCAGTAGTCCTACAGGGGGAGACGAGCAGTACTTC | TRBD1 | few | TRBJ2-7 | TRBV19
CSVEGTRENTEAFF | TGCAGCGTTGAAGGTACCCGAGAGAACACTGAAGCTTTCTTT | - | - | TRBJ1-1 | TRBV29-1
CAWSVGESGYGYTF | TGTGCCTGGAGTGTAGGGGAATCCGGCTATGGCTACACCTTC | - | - | TRBJ1-2 | TRBV30
CASNLPPNQPQHF | TGTGCCAGCAATCTCCCCCCCAATCAGCCCCAGCATTTT | - | few | TRBJ1-5 | TRBV6-1
CASSDSPGQTYEQYF | TGTGCCAGCAGTGATTCACCGGGACAAACTTACGAGCAGTACTTC | - | once | TRBJ2-7 | TRBV2
CASSGSRERNTEAFF | TGTGCCAGCAGCGGCTCTCGGGAAAGGAACACTGAAGCTTTCTTT | - | - | TRBJ1-1 | TRBV9
CASRTRDRGYNEQFF | TGTGCCAGTAGAACCCGGGACAGGGGGTACAATGAGCAGTTCTTC | TRBD1 | - | TRBJ2-1 | TRBV19
CASSWGDYRDQAFF | TGCGCCAGCAGCTGGGGGGACTACAGGGATCAAGCTTTCTTT | - | - | TRBJ1-1 | TRBV5-1
CASSSDSSDQPQHF | TGTGCCAGTAGCTCGGACAGCTCGGATCAGCCCCAGCATTTT | - | few | TRBJ1-5 | TRBV19
CASSSLAGDGYEQYF | TGTGCCAGCAGCTCACTAGCGGGAGACGGGTACGAGCAGTACTTC | TRBD2 | once | TRBJ2-7 | TRBV11-1
CASSESSGAGYEQYF | TGTGCCAGTAGCGAATCTAGCGGAGCGGGCTACGAGCAGTACTTC | TRBD2 | few | TRBJ2-7 | TRBV19
CASSTSGSDSPLHF | TGTGCCAGCAGCACGTCCGGGTCTGATTCACCCCTCCACTTT | - | few | TRBJ1-6 | TRBV7-9
CASSEGGEDTEAFF | TGTGCCAGCAGTGAAGGGGGGGAAGACACTGAAGCTTTCTTT | - | - | TRBJ1-1 | TRBV7-3
CASSLAGDYGYTF | TGTGCCAGCAGCTTAGCCGGGGACTATGGCTACACCTTC | - | - | TRBJ1-2 | TRBV7-9
CASRRETLNTEAFF | TGTGCCAGTCGACGGGAGACTTTGAACACTGAAGCTTTCTTT | - | - | TRBJ1-1 | TRBV27
CASSMRGEQFF | TGTGCCAGCAGCATGCGCGGTGAGCAGTTCTTC | - | - | TRBJ2-1 | TRBV13
CASSARTGSMNTEAFF | TGCGCCAGCAGCGCAAGGACAGGGTCAATGAACACTGAAGCTTTCTTT | TRBD1 | - | TRBJ1-1 | TRBV5-1
CASKIGNTIYF | TGTGCCAGCAAAATAGGAAACACCATATATTTT | - | - | TRBJ1-3 | TRBV13
CASSPSQGGYEQYF | TGCGCCAGCAGTCCAAGCCAGGGTGGCTACGAGCAGTACTTC | - | - | TRBJ2-7 | TRBV4-1
CASSPKQGSEAFF | TGTGCCAGCAGCCCTAAGCAGGGAAGTGAAGCTTTCTTT | - | - | TRBJ1-1 | TRBV7-9
CASSLDGSAAYEQYF | TGTGCCAGCAGTTTAGACGGGAGTGCCGCCTACGAGCAGTACTTC | - | - | TRBJ2-7 | TRBV28
CASSVEPGVYYEQYF | TGTGCCAGCAGCGTAGAGCCAGGCGTTTATTACGAGCAGTACTTC | - | - | TRBJ2-7 | TRBV9
CASSSLDRISNTEAFF | TGTGCCAGCAGTTCCCTGGACAGAATATCGAACACTGAAGCTTTCTTT | - | - | TRBJ1-1 | TRBV27
CASSTFRTADGYTF | TGTGCCAGCAGTACATTCAGGACAGCAGACGGCTACACCTTC | - | - | TRBJ1-2 | TRBV27
CASSSAYEQYF | TGTGCCAGTAGTTCAGCCTACGAGCAGTACTTC | - | few | TRBJ2-7 | TRBV19